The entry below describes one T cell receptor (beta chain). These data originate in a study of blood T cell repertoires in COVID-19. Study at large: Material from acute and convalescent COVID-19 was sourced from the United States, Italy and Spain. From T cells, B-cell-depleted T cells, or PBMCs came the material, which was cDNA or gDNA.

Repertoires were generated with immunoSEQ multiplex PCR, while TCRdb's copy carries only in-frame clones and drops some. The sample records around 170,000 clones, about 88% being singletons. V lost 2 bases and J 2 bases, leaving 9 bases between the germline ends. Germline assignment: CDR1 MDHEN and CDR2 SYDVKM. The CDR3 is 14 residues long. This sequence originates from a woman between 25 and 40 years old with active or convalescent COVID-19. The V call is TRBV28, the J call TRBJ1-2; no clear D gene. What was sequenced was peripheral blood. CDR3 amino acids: CASSLGRRNYGYTF. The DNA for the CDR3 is TGTGCCAGCAGTTTAGGGAGGAGGAACTATGGCTACACCTTC.